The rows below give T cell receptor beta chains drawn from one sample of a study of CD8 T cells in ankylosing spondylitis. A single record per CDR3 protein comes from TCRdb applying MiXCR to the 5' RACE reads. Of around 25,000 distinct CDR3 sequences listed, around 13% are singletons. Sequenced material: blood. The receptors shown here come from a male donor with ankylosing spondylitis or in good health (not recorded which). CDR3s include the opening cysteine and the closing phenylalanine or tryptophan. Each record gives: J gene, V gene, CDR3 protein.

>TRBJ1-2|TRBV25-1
CASSQETANYGYTF
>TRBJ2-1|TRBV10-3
CANSGGRAGFGNEQFF
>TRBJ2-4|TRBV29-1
CSAADTNIQYF
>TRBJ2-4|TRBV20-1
CSASNWGRRNIQYF
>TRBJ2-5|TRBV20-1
CSAGIPATSLQETQYF
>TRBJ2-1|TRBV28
CASSFRAGGPSYNEQFF
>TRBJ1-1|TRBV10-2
CASKDKWVNTEAFF
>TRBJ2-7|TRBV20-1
CSAREDRKNEQYF
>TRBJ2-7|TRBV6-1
CASSEGSTYEQYF
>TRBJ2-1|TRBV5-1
CASSLLTSGRARNEQFF
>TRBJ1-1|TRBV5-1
CASSLVSQGSEAFF
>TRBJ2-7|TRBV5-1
CASGLTGASYEQYF
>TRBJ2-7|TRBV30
CAWSTGSFYEQYF
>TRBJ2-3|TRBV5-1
CASSPKSGGTDTQYF
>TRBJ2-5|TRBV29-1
CSVAGTGMLVGETQYF
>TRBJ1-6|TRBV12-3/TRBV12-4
CASSFGSAGVNSPLHF
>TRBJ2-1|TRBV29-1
CSAGEGVGNEQFF
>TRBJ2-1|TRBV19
CASSKAPGGYSSNEQFF
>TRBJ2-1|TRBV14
CASSQDQSRVGFF
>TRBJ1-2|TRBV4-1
CASSQGLDRSYGYTF
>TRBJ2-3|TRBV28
CASSLLTGRTTDTQYF
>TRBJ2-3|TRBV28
CASRITGGTDTQYF
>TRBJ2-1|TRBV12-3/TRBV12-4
CASSRSEGRNNEQFF
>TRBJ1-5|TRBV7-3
CASSLSPSQPQHF
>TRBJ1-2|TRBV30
CAWSVGTVGYTF
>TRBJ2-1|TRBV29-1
CSVSYNSYNEQFF
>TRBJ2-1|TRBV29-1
CSPGRDGEQFF